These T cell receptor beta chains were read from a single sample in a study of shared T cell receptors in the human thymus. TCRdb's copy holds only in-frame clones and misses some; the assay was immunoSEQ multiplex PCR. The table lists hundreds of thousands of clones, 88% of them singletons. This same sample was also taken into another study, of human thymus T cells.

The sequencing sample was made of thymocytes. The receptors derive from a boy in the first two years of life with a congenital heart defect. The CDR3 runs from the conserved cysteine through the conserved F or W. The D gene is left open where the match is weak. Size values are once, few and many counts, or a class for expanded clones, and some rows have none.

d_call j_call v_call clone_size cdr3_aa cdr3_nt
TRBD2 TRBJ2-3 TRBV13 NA CASSLGPIAGAWSDTQYF TGTGCCAGCAGCTTGGGCCCTATAGCGGGAGCGTGGTCAGATACGCAGTATTTT
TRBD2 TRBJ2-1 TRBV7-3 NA CASSLGESEREGKQFF TGTGCCAGCAGCTTGGGGGAATCCGAGCGGGAGGGCAAGCAGTTCTTC
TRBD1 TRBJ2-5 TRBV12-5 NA CASGGQGGEETQYF TGTGCTAGTGGAGGACAGGGTGGAGAGGAGACCCAGTACTTC
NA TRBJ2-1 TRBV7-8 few CASSVARGTGYNEQFF TGTGCCAGCAGCGTGGCCCGGGGGACGGGCTACAATGAGCAGTTCTTC
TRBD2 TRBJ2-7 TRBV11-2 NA CASSGLAGGSSYEQYF TGTGCCAGCAGTGGACTAGCGGGAGGGAGCTCCTACGAGCAGTACTTC
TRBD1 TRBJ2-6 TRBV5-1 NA CASSNRQGAGANVLTF TGCGCCAGCAGCAATCGACAGGGGGCTGGGGCCAACGTCCTGACTTTC
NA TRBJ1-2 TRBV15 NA CATSRGLNRESDGYTF TGTGCCACCAGCAGAGGACTAAACAGAGAGTCGGATGGCTACACCTTC
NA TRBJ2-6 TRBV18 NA CASSPRGSVRFSGANVLTF TGTGCCAGCTCGCCTCGGGGGAGCGTCCGGTTCTCTGGGGCCAACGTCCTGACTTTC
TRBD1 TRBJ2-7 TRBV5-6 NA CASMGQSCDEQYF TGTGCCAGCATGGGACAGTCTTGTGACGAGCAGTACTTC
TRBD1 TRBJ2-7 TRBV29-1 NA CSVTGVGILSVQYF TGCAGCGTCACAGGGGTGGGGATCCTCTCGGTGCAGTACTTC
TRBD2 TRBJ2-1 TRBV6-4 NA CASSDSRSGSSYNEQFF TGTGCCAGCAGTGACAGCCGTAGCGGGAGCTCCTACAATGAGCAGTTCTTC
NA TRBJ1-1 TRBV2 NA CASSANRGPNTEAFF TGTGCCAGCAGTGCGAATCGGGGTCCGAACACTGAAGCTTTCTTT
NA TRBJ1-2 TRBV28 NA CASKGGYGYTF TGTGCCAGCAAAGGGGGCTATGGCTACACCTTC
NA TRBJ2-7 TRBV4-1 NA CASSQDELTSTYEQYF TGCGCCAGCAGCCAAGATGAACTAACTAGCACCTACGAGCAGTACTTC
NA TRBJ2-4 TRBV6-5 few CASSYSDTLKNIQYF TGTGCCAGCAGTTACTCTGACACCCTCAAAAACATTCAGTACTTC
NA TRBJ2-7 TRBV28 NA CASSKTGLRPYEQYF TGTGCCAGCAGCAAAACAGGGCTTCGCCCCTACGAGCAGTACTTC
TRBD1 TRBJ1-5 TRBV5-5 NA CASSLAPTGSSNQPQHF TGTGCCAGCAGCTTAGCCCCGACAGGGAGTAGCAATCAGCCCCAGCATTTT
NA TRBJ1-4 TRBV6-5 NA CASSPRQVNEKLFF TGTGCCAGCAGTCCGCGACAGGTTAATGAAAAACTGTTTTTT
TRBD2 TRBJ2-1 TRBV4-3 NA CASSQFWTSGNLEQFF TGCGCCAGCAGCCAATTTTGGACTAGCGGCAACCTGGAGCAGTTCTTC
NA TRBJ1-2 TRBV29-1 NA CSAYFSANYGYTF TGCAGCGCTTACTTCTCCGCTAACTATGGCTACACCTTC
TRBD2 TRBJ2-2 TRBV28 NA CASSLWIGLAGGLSGELFF TGTGCCAGCAGTTTATGGATTGGACTAGCGGGAGGCTTGAGCGGGGAGCTGTTTTTT
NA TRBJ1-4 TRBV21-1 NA CASRRDRGFNEKLFF TGTGCCAGCCGCCGAGACAGGGGGTTCAATGAAAAACTGTTTTTT